These T cell receptor beta chains were read from a single sample in a study of Graves' ophthalmopathy and Graves' hyperthyroidism. TCRdb re-analysed the multiplex PCR reads in MiXCR, keeping a single row per CDR3 protein. The sample shows around 1,000,000 distinct CDR3 sequences, roughly two fifths of them seen only once. The sequenced material came from peripheral blood or thyroid tissue (not recorded which). The receptors were gathered from an adult man with Graves' hyperthyroidism. Both conserved end residues are part of each CDR3. D genes are given only for firm matches. Size is stated for part of the rows, as once, few or many counts, or as a class when the clone is expanded.

TRBJ2-7 TRBV6-1 . few CASSWGNLYEQYF TGTGCCAGCAGTTGGGGAAACCTCTACGAGCAGTACTTC
TRBJ1-1 TRBV6-6 . . CASSYNRGVGAFF TGTGCCAGCAGTTACAACCGCGGGGTGGGAGCTTTCTTT
TRBJ2-7 TRBV7-2 . . CASRPAGGLYEQYF TGTGCCAGCAGGCCCGCCGGGGGCCTTTACGAGCAGTACTTC
TRBJ1-1 TRBV19 . . CASRAGTLNTEAFF TGTGCCAGTAGAGCCGGGACATTGAACACTGAAGCTTTCTTT
TRBJ2-7 TRBV25-1 TRBD1 . CASSEPDRVLWTYEQYF TGCGCCAGCAGTGAGCCGGACAGGGTTTTGTGGACCTACGAGCAGTACTTC
TRBJ1-1 TRBV10-3 TRBD1 . CAIKGTGRNAEAFF TGTGCCATCAAAGGGACAGGGAGGAACGCTGAAGCTTTCTTT
TRBJ2-5 TRBV27 . . CASSYTGSHETQYF TGTGCCAGCAGTTATACAGGGAGTCATGAGACCCAGTACTTC
TRBJ2-5 TRBV19 . many CASSIGAQGRETQYF TGTGCCAGTAGTATCGGAGCCCAGGGGAGAGAGACCCAGTACTTC
TRBJ1-2 TRBV7-9 . . CASSFYICSARATVYGYTF .
TRBJ1-1 TRBV7-3 . few CASSPQGDGGTEAFF TGTGCCAGCAGCCCCCAAGGGGACGGGGGCACTGAAGCTTTCTTT
TRBJ2-1 TRBV7-8 . . CASSLAGNNEQFF TGTGCCAGCAGCTTAGCGGGGAACAATGAGCAGTTCTTC
TRBJ1-1 TRBV20-1 . many CSASDNSDTEAFF TGCAGTGCTTCGGACAATTCGGACACTGAAGCTTTCTTT